This is a list of T cell receptor beta chains from one sample in a study of neurological immune-mediated disorders. TCRdb called the 5' RACE reads again in MiXCR, with one record for every CDR3 protein. The sample yields some 38,000 distinct CDR3 sequences, more than 4.5% seen once. Sequenced: CD4+ T cells from blood. These receptors were obtained from a man aged 18-30 years in good health. CDR3s include the opening cysteine and the closing phenylalanine or tryptophan. A D gene is named only where the DNA matches it firmly. Only part of the rows carry a size: once, few, many, or a class if the clone is expanded.

cdr3_aa cdr3_nt v_call d_call clone_size j_call
CSAYHRGEGSPLHF TGCAGTGCATACCACAGGGGGGAAGGTTCACCCCTCCACTTT TRBV20-1 TRBD1 many TRBJ1-6
CVSSLQGGMGTEAFF TGTGTCAGCAGCTTACAGGGAGGGATGGGCACTGAAGCCTTCTTT TRBV5-6 . . TRBJ1-1
CSASLGVSQETQYF TGCAGTGCTAGTCTAGGGGTATCCCAAGAGACCCAGTACTTC TRBV20-1 . many TRBJ2-5
CSVGGTDEKLFF TGCAGCGTTGGAGGGACAGATGAAAAACTGTTTTTT TRBV29-1 TRBD1 many TRBJ1-4
CASGTGGNTYEQYF TGCGCCAGCGGCACGGGAGGGAACACCTACGAGCAGTACTTC TRBV5-1 TRBD2 many TRBJ2-7
CASSLGEGVTEAFF TGTGCCAGCAGCTTAGGGGAGGGGGTAACTGAAGCTTTCTTT TRBV7-8 . many TRBJ1-1
CAISGTSGGVGADTQYF TGTGCCATCAGCGGGACTAGCGGGGGTGTAGGCGCAGATACGCAGTATTTT TRBV10-3 TRBD2 many TRBJ2-3
CASSYFAGMNTEAFF TGTGCCAGCAGTTACTTTGCAGGAATGAACACTGAAGCTTTCTTT TRBV6-5 . many TRBJ1-1
CASSQAYSSPLHF TGTGCCAGCAGCCAAGCTTATAGTTCACCCCTCCACTTT TRBV3-1 . many TRBJ1-6
CASSEDPAGYEQYF TGCGCCAGCAGCGAGGACCCCGCGGGCTACGAGCAGTACTTC TRBV5-1 . many TRBJ2-7
CSAQPIAGGYEQYF TGCAGTGCCCAACCGATAGCGGGGGGTTACGAGCAGTACTTC TRBV20-1 TRBD2 many TRBJ2-7
CASSLDGRGHTEAFF TGCGCCAGCAGCCTCGATGGCAGGGGACACACTGAAGCTTTCTTT TRBV5-1 . many TRBJ1-1
CASSDSWAPLHF TGTGCCAGCAGTGATTCATGGGCACCCCTCCACTTT TRBV12-3/TRBV12-4 . many TRBJ1-6
CAISESTSGGLSTDTQYF TGTGCCATCAGTGAGTCAACTAGCGGGGGGCTAAGCACAGATACGCAGTATTTT TRBV10-3 TRBD2 many TRBJ2-3
CASNTGTANYGYTF TGCGCCAGCAACACTGGGACAGCTAACTATGGCTACACCTTC TRBV5-1 TRBD1 . TRBJ1-2
CASSQSSSGGQETQYF TGTGCCAGCAGCCAGAGTTCTAGCGGGGGGCAAGAGACCCAGTACTTC TRBV4-2 TRBD2 many TRBJ2-5
CASSGQGSSPLHF TGTGCCAGCAGTGGACAGGGTTCATCACCCCTCCACTTT TRBV6-1 TRBD1 many TRBJ1-6
CASSLRGLGDSPSYNEQFF TGTGCCAGCAGCTTAAGGGGTCTTGGGGACAGCCCCTCCTACAATGAGCAGTTCTTC TRBV7-3 TRBD1 many TRBJ2-1
CASRVERPGGGYTF TGTGCCTCCCGGGTGGAACGGCCCGGGGGAGGCTACACCTTC TRBV6-2/TRBV6-3 . many TRBJ1-2
CAISPQLRTGHYEQYF TGTGCCATCAGTCCACAGCTAAGGACAGGGCACTACGAGCAGTACTTC TRBV10-3 TRBD1 many TRBJ2-7
CSARTSGGAEEETQYF TGCAGTGCGCGCACTAGCGGGGGGGCCGAAGAAGAGACCCAGTACTTC TRBV20-1 TRBD2 many TRBJ2-5
CASRKDSSNTGELFF TGTGCCAGCAGGAAAGACAGCTCGAACACCGGGGAGCTGTTTTTT TRBV7-3 . many TRBJ2-2
CASSQAGGGETQYF TGTGCCAGCAGCCAAGCGGGGGGTGGGGAGACCCAGTACTTC TRBV4-2 TRBD2 many TRBJ2-5
CASSGLTRAPGRDGYTF TGTGCCAGCAGTGGATTAACCCGGGCCCCGGGGAGGGATGGCTACACCTTC TRBV6-5 . many TRBJ1-2
CSARAGLAGGRETQYF TGCAGTGCTAGGGCCGGACTAGCGGGGGGTAGAGAGACCCAGTACTTC TRBV20-1 TRBD2 many TRBJ2-5
CATSRGAGGTLSTDTQYF TGTGCCACCAGCAGAGGAGCGGGGGGTACTCTATCCACAGATACGCAGTATTTT TRBV15 TRBD2 many TRBJ2-3
CASSLQGNSDSPLHF TGTGCCAGCAGCCTACAGGGGAATTCGGATTCACCCCTCCACTTT TRBV12-3/TRBV12-4 TRBD1 many TRBJ1-6